The text below deals with one T cell receptor (beta chain). Assay: immunoSEQ multiplex PCR; the TCRdb copy retains only in-frame clones and omits some. The table lists around 150,000 clones, around 80% of them singletons. This sample is part of a study of blood T cell repertoires in COVID-19. V dropped 2 bases and J dropped 3; count of bases not matched to a gene: 7. The CDR3 sequence is 15 residues long. From germline, CDR1 is MNHEY and CDR2 SMNVEV (reference sequence). The sequenced sample consisted of peripheral blood. J is TRBJ2-7 and V is TRBV27, with 7 bases that match TRBD1. This receptor was identified in an elderly woman with acute or convalescent COVID-19. The CDR3 reads CASSLPNRGVYEQYF. For the CDR3, the DNA is TGTGCCAGCAGTTTACCGAACAGGGGTGTCTACGAGCAGTACTTC.